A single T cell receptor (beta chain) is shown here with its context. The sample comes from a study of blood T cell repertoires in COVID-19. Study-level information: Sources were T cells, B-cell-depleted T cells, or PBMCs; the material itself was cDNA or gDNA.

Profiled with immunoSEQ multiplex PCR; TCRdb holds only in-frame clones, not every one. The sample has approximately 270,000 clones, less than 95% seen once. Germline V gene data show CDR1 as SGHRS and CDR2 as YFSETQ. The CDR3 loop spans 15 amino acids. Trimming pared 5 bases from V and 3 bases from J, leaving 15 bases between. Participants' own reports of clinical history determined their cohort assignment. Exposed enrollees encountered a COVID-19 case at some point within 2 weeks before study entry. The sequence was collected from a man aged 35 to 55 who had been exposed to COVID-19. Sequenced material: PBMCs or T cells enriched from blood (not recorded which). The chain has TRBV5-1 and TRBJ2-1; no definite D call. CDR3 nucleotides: TGCGCCAGCAGAAGGCAATTACGGGTCTACAATGAGCAGTTCTTC. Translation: CASRRQLRVYNEQFF.